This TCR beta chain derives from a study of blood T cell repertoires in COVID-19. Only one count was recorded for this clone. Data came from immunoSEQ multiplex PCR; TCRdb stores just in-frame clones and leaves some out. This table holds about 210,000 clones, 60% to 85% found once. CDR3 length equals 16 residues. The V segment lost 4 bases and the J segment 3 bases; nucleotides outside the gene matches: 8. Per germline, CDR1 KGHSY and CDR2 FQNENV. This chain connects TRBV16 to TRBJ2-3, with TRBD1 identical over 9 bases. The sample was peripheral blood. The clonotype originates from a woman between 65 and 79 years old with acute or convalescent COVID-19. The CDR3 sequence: CASSPLGTGKTDTQYF. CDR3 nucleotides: TGTGCCAGCAGCCCCCTTGGGACAGGGAAGACAGATACGCAGTATTTT.